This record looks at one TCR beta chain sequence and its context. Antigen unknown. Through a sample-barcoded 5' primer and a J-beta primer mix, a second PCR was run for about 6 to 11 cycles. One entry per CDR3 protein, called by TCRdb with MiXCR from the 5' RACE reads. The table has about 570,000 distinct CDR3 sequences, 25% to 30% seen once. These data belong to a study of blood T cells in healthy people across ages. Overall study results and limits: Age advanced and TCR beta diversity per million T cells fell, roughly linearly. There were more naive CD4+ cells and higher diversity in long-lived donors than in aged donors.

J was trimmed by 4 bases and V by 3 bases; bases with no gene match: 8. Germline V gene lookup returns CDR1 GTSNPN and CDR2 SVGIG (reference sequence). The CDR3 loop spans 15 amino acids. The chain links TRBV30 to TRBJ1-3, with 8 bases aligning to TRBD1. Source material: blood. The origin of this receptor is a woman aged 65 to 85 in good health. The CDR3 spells CAWRGRTGSGNTIYF. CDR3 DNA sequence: TGTGCCTGGAGAGGACGGACAGGGTCAGGAAACACCATATATTTT.